This entry describes one T cell receptor beta chain. This clone was picked up a small number of times. What antigen it recognizes has not been identified. One base away there is no much larger clone; base qualities are not given. CDR1 and CDR2 (LNHDA, SQIVND) derive from the germline V gene (reference sequence). There are 13 amino acids in the CDR3, from cysteine to phenylalanine inclusive. Only CDR3 DNA remains: 39 bases, in frame from the first base. Trimming takes 10 bases from V and 1 base from J, and the germline ends sit 11 bases apart. TCRbeta CDR3 regions were amplified from genomic DNA by means of the immunoSEQ Assay, a bias-controlled multiplex PCR. The authors' analysis ran thus. The number of nucleated cells in each sample was estimated by amplification of reference gene primers within the assay. To quantify the absolute abundance of each unique TCRbeta CDR3 rearrangement, sequence reads were collapsed and filtered. For each sample, productive Simpson clonality was calculated as the square root of Simpson's diversity index over productive rearrangements. The immuneACCESS repertoire file appears here via TCRdb, limited to in-frame rearrangements. These files lack a portion of the clones; in checked studies, under half of the deficit traces to unresolved V genes, and the cause of the others is not known. V, J and clone size derive from that table, while D and trimming were established from the DNA sequence. The sample data list 200,000 to 300,000 clones, and nearly 90% of these were observed just once. Of the sample, about 3% is held by the ten largest clones.

These data originate in a study of blood T cell repertoires in COVID-19 (dated by TCRdb to about 2020). About the full investigation: Collaborator samples came from the United States, Italy and Spain and covered acute and convalescent phases of COVID-19. The material from the prospective study consisted of cDNA or gDNA derived from T cells, B-cell-depleted T cells, or PBMCs. Subjects who had been exposed to COVID-19, were actively infected with it, or had recovered from it provided the deeply sampled blood TCRbeta repertoires that made up the dataset. The repertoires were made available in a free public database intended to serve as a resource for research on the immune response to SARS-CoV-2. The samples were drawn from the first 160 participants of the ongoing ImmuneRACE study and from 1,254 subjects provided by 6 global collaborators. Sample metadata almost always included a de-identified subject ID, COVID-19 status, age in years and sex. HLA class I and class II types, where available, came from metadata supplied by the sample provider rather than from assay-based typing. General conclusions and limits of the study: The amount of clinical and demographic metadata varied by source and participant and was provided uncurated.

Collaborating institutions collected whole blood in K2EDTA tubes following their own protocols. For TCRbeta analysis, collaborator samples were shipped as frozen whole blood, as isolated PBMCs, or as DNA extracted from either sample type. The sequencing sample was made of peripheral blood. The rearrangement combines TRBV19 with TRBJ1-3, with the D gene uncertain. The origin of this receptor is a man aged 18 to 29 with active or convalescent COVID-19. The DNA reads as follows: TGTGCCACCCTGGGAGGGTCTGGAAACACCATATATTTT. The encoded protein is CATLGGSGNTIYF.